This T cell receptor (beta chain) was found in a study of early T cells in non-severe SARS-CoV-2 infection. CDR1 and CDR2 (germline): SGHTA, FQGNSA. With 2 bases clipped from V and 8 bases from J, the junction kept 9 bases outside the gene matches. This CDR3 is built from 15 residues. TCRdb recomputed calls from the 5' RACE reads with MiXCR, one row per CDR3 protein. The repertoire consists of under 45,000 distinct CDR3 sequences, with roughly 7.9% occurring once and the leading ten covering under 15%. The V gene is TRBV7-2, the J gene TRBJ1-2; 9 positions agree with TRBD1. Sequences were derived from whole blood, sampled at baseline. The sequence derives from an adult who was a healthcare worker with PCR-confirmed SARS-CoV-2 infection or an uninfected control (not recorded which). CDR3 amino acids: CASSLPGQGRYGYTF. CDR3 coding DNA: TGTGCCAGCAGCTTACCGGGACAGGGCCGGTACGGCTACACCTTC. Drawing the rest from reference TRBV7-2 and TRBJ1-2, the complete variable domain is GAGVSQSPSNKVTEKGKDVELRCDPISGHTALYWYRQSLGQGLEFLIYFQGNSAPDKSGLPSDRFSAERTGGSVSTLTIQRTQQEDSAVYLCASSLPGQGRYGYTFGSGTRLTVV.